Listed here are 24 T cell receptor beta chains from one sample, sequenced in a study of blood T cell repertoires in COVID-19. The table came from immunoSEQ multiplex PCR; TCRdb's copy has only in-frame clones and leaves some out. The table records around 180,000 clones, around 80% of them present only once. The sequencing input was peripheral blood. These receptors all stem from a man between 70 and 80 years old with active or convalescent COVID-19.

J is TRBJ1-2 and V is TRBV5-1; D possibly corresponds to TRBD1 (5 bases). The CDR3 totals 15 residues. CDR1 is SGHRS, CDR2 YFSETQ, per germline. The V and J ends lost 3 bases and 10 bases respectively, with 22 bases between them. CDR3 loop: CASSYERSGKQSYTF. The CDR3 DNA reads TGCGCCAGCAGCTACGAAAGATCAGGGAAGCAGTCCTACACCTTC.

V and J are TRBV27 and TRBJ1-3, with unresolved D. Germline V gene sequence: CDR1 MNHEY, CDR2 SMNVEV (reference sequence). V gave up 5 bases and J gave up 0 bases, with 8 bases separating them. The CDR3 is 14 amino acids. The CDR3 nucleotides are TGTGCCAGCAGTGCGGGGATCTCTGGAAACACCATATATTTT. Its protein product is CASSAGISGNTIYF.

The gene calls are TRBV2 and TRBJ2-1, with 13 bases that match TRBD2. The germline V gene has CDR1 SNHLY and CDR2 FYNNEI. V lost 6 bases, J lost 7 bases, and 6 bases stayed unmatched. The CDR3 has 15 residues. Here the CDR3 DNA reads TGTGCCAGCAGCCGGACTAGCGGGAGTAGTAATGAGCAGTTCTTC. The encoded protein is CASSRTSGSSNEQFF.

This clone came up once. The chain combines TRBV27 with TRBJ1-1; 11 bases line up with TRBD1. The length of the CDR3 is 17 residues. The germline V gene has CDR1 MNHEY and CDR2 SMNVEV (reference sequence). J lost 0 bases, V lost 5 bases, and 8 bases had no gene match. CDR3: CASSIAPGQGVNTEAFF. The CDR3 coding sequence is TGTGCCAGCAGTATTGCACCGGGACAGGGGGTGAACACTGAAGCTTTCTTT.

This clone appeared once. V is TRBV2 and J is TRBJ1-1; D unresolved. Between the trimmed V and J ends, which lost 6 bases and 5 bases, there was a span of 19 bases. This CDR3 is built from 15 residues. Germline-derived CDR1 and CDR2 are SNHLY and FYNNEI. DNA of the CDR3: TGTGCCAGCAGCCAAAGTTGGGCCGTCGAGACTGAAGCTTTCTTT. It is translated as CASSQSWAVETEAFF.

CDR3 in amino acids: CASSQVTGGAGSSYNEQFF. The CDR3 region has the DNA TGTGCCAGCAGCCAAGTTACCGGGGGGGCAGGTAGCTCCTACAATGAGCAGTTCTTC. The chain carries TRBV3-1 (or the pseudogene TRBV3-2) and TRBJ2-1; 8 bases are a match to TRBD2. V dropped 1 base and J dropped 0; count of bases not matched to a gene: 11. This CDR3 contains 19 residues. Looked up from germline, CDR1 is LGHDT and CDR2 is YNNKEL (reference sequence).

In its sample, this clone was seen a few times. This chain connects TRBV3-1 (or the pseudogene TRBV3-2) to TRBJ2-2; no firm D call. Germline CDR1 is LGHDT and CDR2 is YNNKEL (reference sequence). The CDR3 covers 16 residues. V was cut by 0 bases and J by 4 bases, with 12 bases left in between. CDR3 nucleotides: TGTGCCAGCAGCCAAGATCGCTCCGAGAGCACCGGGGAGCTGTTTTTT. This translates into CASSQDRSESTGELFF.

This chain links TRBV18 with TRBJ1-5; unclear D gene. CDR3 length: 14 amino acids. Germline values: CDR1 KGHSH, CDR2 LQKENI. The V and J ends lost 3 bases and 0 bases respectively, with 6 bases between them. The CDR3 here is CASSPMSSNQPQHF. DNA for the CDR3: TGTGCCAGCTCACCCATGAGTAGCAATCAGCCCCAGCATTTT.

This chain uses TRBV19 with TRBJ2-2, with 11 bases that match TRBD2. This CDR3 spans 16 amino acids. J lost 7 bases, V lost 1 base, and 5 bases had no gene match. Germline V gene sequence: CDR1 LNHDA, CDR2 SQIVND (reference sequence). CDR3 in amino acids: CASSIVSGRANGELFF. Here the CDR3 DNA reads TGTGCCAGTAGTATAGTTAGCGGGAGGGCCAACGGGGAGCTGTTTTTT.

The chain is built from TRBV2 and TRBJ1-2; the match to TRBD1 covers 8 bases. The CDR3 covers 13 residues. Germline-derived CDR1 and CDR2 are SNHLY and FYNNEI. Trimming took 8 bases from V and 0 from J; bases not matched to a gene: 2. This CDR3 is CASRTGTNYGYTF. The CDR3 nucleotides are TGTGCCAGCCGGACAGGGACTAACTATGGCTACACCTTC.

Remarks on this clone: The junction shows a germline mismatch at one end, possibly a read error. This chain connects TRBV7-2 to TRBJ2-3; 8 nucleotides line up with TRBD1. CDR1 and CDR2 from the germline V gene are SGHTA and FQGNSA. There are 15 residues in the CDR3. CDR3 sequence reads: CASTLSRGRLDTQYF. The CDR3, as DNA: TGTGCCAGCACCTTAAGCAGGGGGCGCCTGGATACGCAGTATTTT. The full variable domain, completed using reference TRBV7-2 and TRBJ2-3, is GAGVSQSPSNKVTEKGKDVELRCDPISGHTALYWYRQSLGQGLEFLIYFQGNSAPDKSGLPSDRFSAERTGGSVSTLTIQRTQQEDSAVYLCASTLSRGRLDTQYFGPGTRLTVL.

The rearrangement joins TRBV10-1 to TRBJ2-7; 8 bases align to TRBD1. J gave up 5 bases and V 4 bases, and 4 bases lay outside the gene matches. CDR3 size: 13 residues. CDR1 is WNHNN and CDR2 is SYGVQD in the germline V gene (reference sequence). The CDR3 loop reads CASSVTGGHEQYF. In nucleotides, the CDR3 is TGCGCCAGCAGTGTTACAGGGGGTCACGAGCAGTACTTC.

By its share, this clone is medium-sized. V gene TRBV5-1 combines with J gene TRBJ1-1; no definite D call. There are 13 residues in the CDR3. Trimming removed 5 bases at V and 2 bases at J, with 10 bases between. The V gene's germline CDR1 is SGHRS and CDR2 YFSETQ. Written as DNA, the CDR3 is TGCGCCAGCAGACAGTTAAGTAACACTGAAGCTTTCTTT. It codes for CASRQLSNTEAFF. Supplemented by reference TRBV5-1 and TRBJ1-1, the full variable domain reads KAGVTQTPRYLIKTRGQQVTLSCSPISGHRSVSWYQQTPGQGLQFLFEYFSETQRNKGNFPGRFSGRQFSNSRSEMNVSTLELGDSALYLCASRQLSNTEAFFGQGTRLTVV.

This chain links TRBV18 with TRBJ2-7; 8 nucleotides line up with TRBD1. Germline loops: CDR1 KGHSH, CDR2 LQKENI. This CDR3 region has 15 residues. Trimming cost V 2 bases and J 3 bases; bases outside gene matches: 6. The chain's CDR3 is CASSPDGQGFYEQYF. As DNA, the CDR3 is TGTGCCAGCTCACCAGATGGACAGGGTTTCTACGAGCAGTACTTC.

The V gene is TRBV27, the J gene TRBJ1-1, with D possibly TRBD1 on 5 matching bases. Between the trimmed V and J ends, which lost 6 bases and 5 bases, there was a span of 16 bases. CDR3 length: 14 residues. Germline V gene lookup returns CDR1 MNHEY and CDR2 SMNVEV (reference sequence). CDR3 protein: CASSRGLGGTEAFF. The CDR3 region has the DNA TGTGCCAGCAGCCGAGGGCTCGGGGGTACTGAAGCTTTCTTT.

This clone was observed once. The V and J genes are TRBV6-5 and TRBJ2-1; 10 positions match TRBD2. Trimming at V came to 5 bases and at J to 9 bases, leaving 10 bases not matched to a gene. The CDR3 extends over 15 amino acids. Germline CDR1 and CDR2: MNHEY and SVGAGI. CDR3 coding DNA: TGTGCCAGCAGTCCTCATAGCGGGAGGATCGCTGAGCAGTTCTTC. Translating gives CASSPHSGRIAEQFF.

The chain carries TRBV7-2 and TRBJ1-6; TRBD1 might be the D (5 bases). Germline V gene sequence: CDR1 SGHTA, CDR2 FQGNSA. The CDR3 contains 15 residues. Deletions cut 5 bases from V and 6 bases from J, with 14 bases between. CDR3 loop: CASSPGQGGNSPLHF. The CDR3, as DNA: TGTGCCAGCAGCCCCGGGCAGGGCGGTAATTCACCCCTCCACTTT.

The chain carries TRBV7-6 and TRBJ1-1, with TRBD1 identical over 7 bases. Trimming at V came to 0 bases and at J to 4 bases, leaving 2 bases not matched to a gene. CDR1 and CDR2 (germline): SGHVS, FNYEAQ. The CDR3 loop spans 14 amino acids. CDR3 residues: CASSLAEGATEAFF. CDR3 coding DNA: TGTGCCAGCAGCTTAGCGGAGGGGGCCACTGAAGCTTTCTTT.

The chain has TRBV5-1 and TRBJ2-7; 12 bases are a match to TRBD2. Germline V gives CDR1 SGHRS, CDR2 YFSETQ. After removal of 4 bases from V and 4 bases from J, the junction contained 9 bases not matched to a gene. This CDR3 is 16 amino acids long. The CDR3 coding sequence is TGCGCCAGCAGCGCGACTAGCGGGGGCCGATTGTACGAGCAGTACTTC. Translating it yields CASSATSGGRLYEQYF.

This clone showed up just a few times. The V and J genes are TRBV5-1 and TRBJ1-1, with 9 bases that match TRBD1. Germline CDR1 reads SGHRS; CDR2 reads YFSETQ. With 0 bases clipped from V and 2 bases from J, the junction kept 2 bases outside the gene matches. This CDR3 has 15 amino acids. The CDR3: CASSLGTGENTEAFF. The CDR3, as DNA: TGCGCCAGCAGCTTGGGGACAGGGGAAAACACTGAAGCTTTCTTT.

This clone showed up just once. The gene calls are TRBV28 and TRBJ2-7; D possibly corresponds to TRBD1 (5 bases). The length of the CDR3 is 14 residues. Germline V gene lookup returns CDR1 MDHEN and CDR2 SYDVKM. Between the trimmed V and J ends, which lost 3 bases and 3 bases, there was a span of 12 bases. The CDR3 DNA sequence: TGTGCCAGCAGTTTTATAGGGGCAAACTACGAGCAGTACTTC. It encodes CASSFIGANYEQYF.

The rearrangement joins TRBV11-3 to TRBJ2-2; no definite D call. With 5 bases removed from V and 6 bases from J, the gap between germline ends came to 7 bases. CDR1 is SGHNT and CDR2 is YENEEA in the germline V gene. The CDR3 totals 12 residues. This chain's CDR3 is CASSRVAGELFF. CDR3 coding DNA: TGTGCCAGCAGCCGTGTAGCCGGGGAGCTGTTTTTT.

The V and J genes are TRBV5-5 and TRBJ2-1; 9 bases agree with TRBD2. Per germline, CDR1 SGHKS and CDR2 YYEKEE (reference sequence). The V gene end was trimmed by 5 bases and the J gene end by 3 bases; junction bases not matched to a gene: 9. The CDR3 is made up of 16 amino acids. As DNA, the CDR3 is TGTGCCAGCAGTCCAACAAGGACTAGCGACTACAATGAGCAGTTCTTC. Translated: CASSPTRTSDYNEQFF.

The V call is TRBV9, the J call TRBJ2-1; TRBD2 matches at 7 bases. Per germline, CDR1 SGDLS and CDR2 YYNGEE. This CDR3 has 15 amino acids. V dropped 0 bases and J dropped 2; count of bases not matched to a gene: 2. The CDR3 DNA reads TGTGCCAGCAGCGTAGAAGCGGGAACCTACAATGAGCAGTTCTTC. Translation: CASSVEAGTYNEQFF.